These 14 T cell receptor beta chains originate from one sample sequenced in a study of cytomegalovirus exposure and HLA in healthy donors. Amplification used 60 Vbeta primers and 13 Jbeta primers. The protocol was immunoSEQ multiplex PCR, while the TCRdb copy is restricted to in-frame clones and leaves out a portion. The sample yields some 130,000 clones, around 80% seen once. Sequenced input: PBMCs. The receptors derive from a man younger than 45 in good health and CMV-seronegative.

Only one count was recorded for this clone. The chain links TRBV6-5 to TRBJ2-2; TRBD2 agrees at 10 bases. Per germline, CDR1 MNHEY and CDR2 SVGAGI. The CDR3 runs to 16 residues. J lost 4 bases, V lost 4 bases, and 6 bases had no gene match. In DNA, the CDR3 is TGTGCCAGCAGTTCTCGGACTAGCGGTCCCACCGGGGAGCTGTTTTTT. Encoded protein: CASSSRTSGPTGELFF.

CDR3 residues: CASREWGLANEQFF. CDR3 in DNA: TGTGCCAGCAGAGAGTGGGGACTAGCCAATGAGCAGTTCTTC. The chain carries TRBV7-2 and TRBJ2-1; 9 positions match TRBD2. This CDR3 is built from 14 residues. Germline values: CDR1 SGHTA, CDR2 FQGNSA. V shed 6 bases, J shed 6 bases, and the junction held 6 bases outside the gene matches.

Comment on this clone: In the same sample, other DNA sequences code for this CDR3. The chain uses TRBV20-1 and TRBJ1-2; TRBD1 agrees at 8 bases. V lost 6 bases to trimming and J lost 5 bases; unmatched junction nucleotides: 2. The CDR3 is 11 amino acids. Germline loops: CDR1 DFQATT, CDR2 SNEGSKA (reference sequence). The CDR3 DNA sequence: TGCAGTGCCCGGACAGGGTATGGCTACACCTTC. Protein sequence: CSARTGYGYTF.

This clone was picked up one time. The sample has other DNA sequences that encode this CDR3 too. This rearrangement joins TRBV5-1 to TRBJ2-1, with 9 bases that match TRBD2. V lost 4 bases and J lost 6; bases outside the gene matches: 2. The CDR3 sequence is 13 residues long. Germline CDR1 SGHRS, CDR2 YFSETQ. CDR3 residues: CASSAGGPNEQFF. The CDR3 nucleotides read TGCGCCAGCAGCGCGGGAGGGCCCAATGAGCAGTTCTTC.

This clone came up once. The chain joins TRBV5-1 to TRBJ2-2, with TRBD1 identical over 11 bases. The germline V gene encodes CDR1 SGHRS and CDR2 YFSETQ. CDR3 length: 15 amino acids. The J segment lost 5 bases and the V segment lost 4 bases, leaving 4 bases of the junction unmatched. The CDR3 protein is CASSRGQGVTGELFF. DNA of the CDR3: TGCGCCAGCAGCCGGGGACAGGGGGTGACCGGGGAGCTGTTTTTT.

The chain recombines TRBV28 with TRBJ1-2, with 8 bases fitting TRBD1. V shed 2 bases and J 6 bases; nucleotides not matched to a gene: 11. The CDR3 runs to 16 residues. Germline V CDR1 and CDR2: MDHEN, SYDVKM. The chain's CDR3 is CASSLVSSDRGDGYTF. The CDR3 nucleotides are TGTGCCAGCAGTTTAGTATCCTCCGACAGGGGTGATGGCTACACCTTC.

Only a few counts were recorded for this clone. The rearrangement uses TRBV5-6 and TRBJ1-1, with D unresolved. The CDR3 totals 11 residues. The V end lost 3 bases, the J end lost 3 bases, and 3 bases lay between the germline ends. CDR1 SGHDT and CDR2 YYEEEE come from the germline V gene. In DNA, the CDR3 is TGTGCCAGCAGCTCAGACACTGAAGCTTTCTTT. This sequence encodes CASSSDTEAFF.

This chain's CDR3 is CASSSLDRTYEQYF. CDR3 bases: TGTGCCAGCAGCTCCCTGGACAGGACCTACGAGCAGTACTTC. V usage is TRBV13 and J usage is TRBJ2-7, with 7 bases lining up with TRBD1. The CDR3 extends over 14 amino acids. V gave up 4 bases and J gave up 2 bases; unmatched junction bases: 5. Germline V CDR1 and CDR2: PRHDT, FYEKMQ (reference sequence). The variable domain in full, completed from reference TRBV13 and TRBJ2-7, reads AAGVIQSPRHLIKEKRETATLKCYPIPRHDTVYWYQQGPGQDPQFLISFYEKMQSDKGSIPDRFSAQQFSDYHSELNMSSLELGDSALYFCASSSLDRTYEQYFGPGTRLTVT.

This chain connects TRBV15 to TRBJ2-7, with D perhaps matching TRBD1 (5 bases). The V end lost 0 bases, the J end lost 3 bases, and 9 bases lay between the germline ends. CDR1 is LNHNV, CDR2 YYDKDF, per germline (reference sequence). The CDR3 is made up of 14 amino acids. This chain's CDR3 is CATSRESGIYEQYF. CDR3 sequence (DNA): TGTGCCACCAGCAGAGAATCAGGGATCTACGAGCAGTACTTC.

As DNA, the CDR3 is TGCGCCAGCAGCCAGCTAGCGGGTCCTTCCGGGGCCCAGTACTTC. Its protein is CASSQLAGPSGAQYF. V is TRBV4-1 and J is TRBJ2-5, with 8 bases matching TRBD2. The V gene's germline CDR1 is MGHRA and CDR2 YSYEKL. With 3 bases clipped from V and 9 bases from J, the junction kept 12 bases outside the gene matches. The CDR3 extends over 15 amino acids.

This clone showed up just a few times. The J gene is TRBJ1-1, the V gene TRBV19; 8 bases are shared with TRBD1. This CDR3 is 13 amino acids long. The J segment lost 4 bases and the V segment lost 7 bases, leaving 5 bases of the junction unmatched. From germline, CDR1 is LNHDA and CDR2 SQIVND (reference sequence). CDR3 in amino acids: CASTPRGRTEAFF. CDR3 sequence (DNA): TGTGCCAGTACCCCCAGGGGGCGCACTGAAGCTTTCTTT.

The rearrangement joins TRBV28 to TRBJ2-7; 8 positions agree with TRBD1. Germline V CDR1 and CDR2: MDHEN, SYDVKM. CDR3 length: 15 amino acids. V lost 8 bases, J lost 2 bases, and 11 bases stayed unmatched. Here the CDR3 DNA reads TGTGCCAGCTCCACACCCGGGACAGGAACCTACGAGCAGTACTTC. This encodes CASSTPGTGTYEQYF.

This chain connects TRBV6-5 to TRBJ1-1; D remains ambiguous. Trimming took 11 bases from V and 5 from J, leaving 15 bases between them. The CDR3 length is 12 residues. Germline V lookup: CDR1 MNHEY, CDR2 SVGAGI. CDR3: CAAGEGKTEAFF. The CDR3 region has the DNA TGTGCCGCCGGGGAGGGAAAGACTGAAGCTTTCTTT.

V is TRBV6-6 and J is TRBJ2-7, with D tentatively TRBD2 (5 bases). Looked up from germline, CDR1 is MNHNY and CDR2 is SVGAGI (reference sequence). The CDR3 totals 13 residues. Trimming stripped 5 bases from V and 4 bases from J, with 12 bases between. The CDR3 nucleotides read TGTGCCAGCAGTCCGAGGGCCGAATACGAGCAGTACTTC. Protein product: CASSPRAEYEQYF.